These T cell receptor beta chains were read from a single sample in a study of neoadjuvant nivolumab and ipilimumab in lung cancer. The table came from immunoSEQ multiplex PCR; TCRdb's copy has only in-frame clones and leaves some out. Here the sample spans 20,000 to 25,000 clones, roughly 85% being singletons. The source material was peripheral blood, sampled before neoadjuvant nivolumab, alone or with ipilimumab. The receptors were sampled from an adult with non-small cell lung cancer. Each CDR3 is given with its conserved first and last residue. Each record gives: J gene, D gene, clone size, V gene, CDR3 DNA, CDR3 protein. The D gene is left open where the match is weak. Not every row has a clone size; where given, it reads once, few, many or a size class.

j_call: TRBJ1-1; d_call: TRBD1; clone_size: -; v_call: TRBV7-6; cdr3_nt: TGTGCCAGCAGCCACAGGGGACTGAACACTGAAGCTTTCTTT; cdr3_aa: CASSHRGLNTEAFF
j_call: TRBJ1-5; d_call: TRBD1; clone_size: -; v_call: TRBV19; cdr3_nt: TGTGCCAGTAGTTTCCGACAGGGGAACAATCAGCCCCAGCATTTT; cdr3_aa: CASSFRQGNNQPQHF
j_call: TRBJ1-4; d_call: TRBD1; clone_size: -; v_call: TRBV4-1; cdr3_nt: TGCGCCAGCAGCCACCGACAGGGGGCACATGAAAAACTGTTTTTT; cdr3_aa: CASSHRQGAHEKLFF
j_call: TRBJ2-7; d_call: TRBD2; clone_size: -; v_call: TRBV27; cdr3_nt: TGTGCCAGCAGTGGGAAAGCGGGGAGCTCCTACGAGCAGTACTTC; cdr3_aa: CASSGKAGSSYEQYF
j_call: TRBJ1-2; d_call: -; clone_size: -; v_call: TRBV6-1; cdr3_nt: TGTGCCAGCAGTGAACGGGCCCCCCCCGGGACGCGGGATGGCTACACCTTC; cdr3_aa: CASSERAPPGTRDGYTF
j_call: TRBJ1-2; d_call: -; clone_size: -; v_call: TRBV4-1; cdr3_nt: TGCGCCAGCAGCCAAATAACGGGACGGGGGGTCTATGGCTACACCTTC; cdr3_aa: CASSQITGRGVYGYTF
j_call: TRBJ2-2; d_call: -; clone_size: -; v_call: TRBV7-3; cdr3_nt: TGTGCCAGCAGCTCCTCAAGCGGGTCGAACACCGGGGAGCTGTTTTTT; cdr3_aa: CASSSSSGSNTGELFF
j_call: TRBJ2-1; d_call: -; clone_size: -; v_call: TRBV5-5; cdr3_nt: TGTGCCAGCAGCTTCCACGTGGTAGCGGTCCCCAATGAGCAGTTCTTC; cdr3_aa: CASSFHVVAVPNEQFF
j_call: TRBJ2-1; d_call: -; clone_size: -; v_call: TRBV7-6; cdr3_nt: TGTGCCAGCAGCTTAGGCGGGATCAATGAGCAGTTCTTC; cdr3_aa: CASSLGGINEQFF
j_call: TRBJ2-1; d_call: TRBD2; clone_size: -; v_call: TRBV5-1; cdr3_nt: TGCGCCAGCAGCTCTTTTGCGGGAGGGGGAAATGAGCAGTTCTTC; cdr3_aa: CASSSFAGGGNEQFF
j_call: TRBJ1-4; d_call: -; clone_size: -; v_call: TRBV29-1; cdr3_nt: TGCAGCGTTGAAGAAGGGAAACTGTTTTTT; cdr3_aa: CSVEEGKLFF
j_call: TRBJ1-1; d_call: -; clone_size: -; v_call: TRBV7-3; cdr3_nt: TGTGCCAGCAGCTTAGGACCCTCGAACACTGAAGCTTTCTTT; cdr3_aa: CASSLGPSNTEAFF
j_call: TRBJ2-5; d_call: -; clone_size: once; v_call: TRBV7-2; cdr3_nt: TGTGCCAGCAGCTTAGTTCTGGGGGAGACCCAGTACTTC; cdr3_aa: CASSLVLGETQYF
j_call: TRBJ2-7; d_call: TRBD1; clone_size: few; v_call: TRBV28; cdr3_nt: TGTGCCAGCAGTTTATCCGGACAGGGACTCTACGAGCAGTACTTC; cdr3_aa: CASSLSGQGLYEQYF
j_call: TRBJ1-2; d_call: -; clone_size: -; v_call: TRBV18; cdr3_nt: TGTGCCAGCTCACCCGACGGAGATTTAAGCTACACCTTC; cdr3_aa: CASSPDGDLSYTF
j_call: TRBJ2-3; d_call: -; clone_size: few; v_call: TRBV13; cdr3_nt: TGTGCCAGCAGCTTATTTGCTTTCGGATTAGTGCCCGACACAGATACGCAGTATTTT; cdr3_aa: CASSLFAFGLVPDTDTQYF
j_call: TRBJ2-1; d_call: -; clone_size: -; v_call: TRBV4-1; cdr3_nt: TGCGCCAGCAGCCAAGAGCTATCAGCGCTCTTTAGGCGTAATGAGCAGTTCTTC; cdr3_aa: CASSQELSALFRRNEQFF
j_call: TRBJ2-7; d_call: TRBD2; clone_size: -; v_call: TRBV7-2; cdr3_nt: TGTGCCAGCAGCTTGAGCGGGAGGTTGGTATACGAGCAGTACTTC; cdr3_aa: CASSLSGRLVYEQYF
j_call: TRBJ2-5; d_call: -; clone_size: once; v_call: TRBV7-7; cdr3_nt: TGTGCTAGCAGCTTAGCAGGGACGCACCAAGAGACCCAGTACTTC; cdr3_aa: CASSLAGTHQETQYF
j_call: TRBJ2-5; d_call: -; clone_size: -; v_call: TRBV9; cdr3_nt: TGTGCCAGCAGCGTAGCCTGGGACCCAAATAGCTCTACCCAGTACTTC; cdr3_aa: CASSVAWDPNSSTQYF
j_call: TRBJ1-2; d_call: -; clone_size: few; v_call: TRBV6-1; cdr3_nt: TGTGCCAGCAGTGAAAGGGCAGGGGACCGTGGCTACACCTTC; cdr3_aa: CASSERAGDRGYTF
j_call: TRBJ1-5; d_call: -; clone_size: -; v_call: TRBV7-9; cdr3_nt: TGTGCCAGCAGCAGGGGGGAATTAATGGCCCAGCATTTT; cdr3_aa: CASSRGELMAQHF
j_call: TRBJ1-5; d_call: -; clone_size: -; v_call: TRBV6-4; cdr3_nt: TGTGCCAGCAGTGAAGGTCAGCCCCAGCATTTT; cdr3_aa: CASSEGQPQHF
j_call: TRBJ2-2; d_call: -; clone_size: -; v_call: TRBV6-5; cdr3_nt: TGTGCCAGCAGTACGGGGTCAGCAGGGGAGCTGTTTTTT; cdr3_aa: CASSTGSAGELFF
j_call: TRBJ2-2; d_call: -; clone_size: once; v_call: TRBV5-4; cdr3_nt: TGTGCCAGCAGCTTTAGGGGGACCGGGGAGCTGTTTTTT; cdr3_aa: CASSFRGTGELFF
j_call: TRBJ2-7; d_call: -; clone_size: many; v_call: TRBV6-5; cdr3_nt: TGTGCCAGCAGGGACGGGACCTACGAGCAGTACTTC; cdr3_aa: CASRDGTYEQYF
j_call: TRBJ2-1; d_call: -; clone_size: -; v_call: TRBV5-1; cdr3_nt: TGCGCCAGCAGCTTGGGTCTTCCGGGCGCGGGAACTTACAATGAGCAGTTCTTC; cdr3_aa: CASSLGLPGAGTYNEQFF
j_call: TRBJ2-2; d_call: TRBD2; clone_size: -; v_call: TRBV29-1; cdr3_nt: TGCAGCGTGGGACTAGCGGGCACCGGGGAGCTGTTTTTT; cdr3_aa: CSVGLAGTGELFF
j_call: TRBJ2-7; d_call: -; clone_size: once; v_call: TRBV10-3; cdr3_nt: TGTGCCATCAGGTCACACATCACCTACGAGCAGTACTTC; cdr3_aa: CAIRSHITYEQYF
j_call: TRBJ2-7; d_call: TRBD2; clone_size: once; v_call: TRBV5-5; cdr3_nt: TGTGCCAGCAGTTCATCAGGACTAGCGGGAGCGTACGAGCAGTACTTC; cdr3_aa: CASSSSGLAGAYEQYF
j_call: TRBJ2-3; d_call: -; clone_size: -; v_call: TRBV12-5; cdr3_nt: TGTGCTAGTGGCTCCCTAAGGGGAGATACGCAGTATTTT; cdr3_aa: CASGSLRGDTQYF
j_call: TRBJ1-2; d_call: -; clone_size: few; v_call: TRBV6-6; cdr3_nt: TGTGCCAGCAGTTACGACGGGGTTGGGGACTATGGCTACACCTTC; cdr3_aa: CASSYDGVGDYGYTF
j_call: TRBJ2-7; d_call: -; clone_size: -; v_call: TRBV16; cdr3_nt: TGTGCCAGCAGCACTCAACAAAGCTCCTACGAGCAGTACTTC; cdr3_aa: CASSTQQSSYEQYF
j_call: TRBJ2-1; d_call: TRBD2; clone_size: few; v_call: TRBV11-1; cdr3_nt: TGTGCCAGCAGCTCTCGGACTAGCGGAGTCAACAATGAGCAGTTCTTC; cdr3_aa: CASSSRTSGVNNEQFF
j_call: TRBJ2-7; d_call: -; clone_size: -; v_call: TRBV7-9; cdr3_nt: TGTGCCAGCAGCTTGAACTCCGGCGAGCAGTACTTC; cdr3_aa: CASSLNSGEQYF
j_call: TRBJ1-2; d_call: -; clone_size: once; v_call: TRBV11-2; cdr3_nt: TGTGCCAGCAGCTTAAGATGGGACACTGGGCACTATGGCTACACCTTC; cdr3_aa: CASSLRWDTGHYGYTF
j_call: TRBJ1-5; d_call: -; clone_size: once; v_call: TRBV6-1; cdr3_nt: TGTGCCACCTACAGAGACAATCAGCCCCAGCATTTT; cdr3_aa: CATYRDNQPQHF
j_call: TRBJ2-3; d_call: TRBD2; clone_size: -; v_call: TRBV30; cdr3_nt: TGTGCCTGGAGACTAAAATTCACTAGCGGAGCCAAAGATACGCAGTATTTT; cdr3_aa: CAWRLKFTSGAKDTQYF
j_call: TRBJ2-5; d_call: TRBD1; clone_size: -; v_call: TRBV29-1; cdr3_nt: TGCAGCGGGAACGGACAGGAGCAAGAGACCCAGTACTTC; cdr3_aa: CSGNGQEQETQYF
j_call: TRBJ2-5; d_call: -; clone_size: -; v_call: TRBV11-3; cdr3_nt: TGTGCCAGCAGCTACGATTACAGGGGAGGGGAGACCCAGTACTTC; cdr3_aa: CASSYDYRGGETQYF
j_call: TRBJ2-7; d_call: TRBD1; clone_size: -; v_call: TRBV5-4; cdr3_nt: TGTGCCAGCAGCACCCCCGGACAGGGTACCGGCGAGCAGTACTTC; cdr3_aa: CASSTPGQGTGEQYF
j_call: TRBJ2-2; d_call: -; clone_size: -; v_call: TRBV5-5; cdr3_nt: TGTGCCAGCAGCTTGACTAGTAACACCGGGGAGCTGTTTTTT; cdr3_aa: CASSLTSNTGELFF